This section outlines one T cell receptor (beta chain) sequence together with its context. What it recognizes is unknown. Germline CDR1 LGHNA, CDR2 YNFKEQ. CDR3 length equals 15 residues. V lost 1 base to trimming and J lost 7 bases; unmatched junction nucleotides: 2. Synthesis of TCR cDNA relied on 5'RACE template switching, which attached a universal primer site and UMIs. TCRdb itself ran the 5' RACE reads through MiXCR, one entry per CDR3 protein. The sample lists about 170,000 distinct CDR3 sequences; roughly 11% were seen once. The sample originates from a study of T cells after yellow fever vaccination. Study outcomes and limitations: Subsequent booster samples again held most clones from primary vaccination (roughly 95% CD4, 85% to 90% CD8).

The V gene is TRBV4-2, the J gene TRBJ1-4; 11 bases line up with TRBD1. Sequenced here: CD8+ T cells sorted from PBMCs, sampled 15 days after the yellow fever booster vaccination. The source of this sequence is a man between 18 and 35 years old who received the YFV17D yellow fever vaccine. CDR3 sequence reads: CASSQAGTGGEKLFF. The DNA for the CDR3 is TGTGCCAGCAGCCAAGCTGGGACAGGGGGTGAAAAACTGTTTTTT.